Listed below are T cell receptor beta chains from one sample, sequenced in a study of T-cell memory formation after mild COVID-19. TCRdb reprocessed the 5' RACE reads with MiXCR, giving one entry per CDR3 protein. This sample has roughly 320,000 distinct CDR3 sequences, with under 30% found just once. Sequenced input: PBMCs or a T cell subset sorted from them (not recorded which). Every receptor here comes from an adult woman who had mild COVID-19 (a few samples of this study predate the infection). Cell type and time point are not known. Each CDR3 is given with its conserved first and last residue. The D gene is left open where the match is weak. The listing skips clone size in some rows; elsewhere it reads once, few, many or a size class.

TRBD2 | TRBJ2-1 | few | TRBV6-8 | TGTGCCAGCAGCCCGACTAGCGGGACTTCCCATGAGCAGTTCTTC | CASSPTSGTSHEQFF
TRBD2 | TRBJ2-5 | - | TRBV7-7 | TGTGCCAGCATGCTAGCGGGGGGGAAGACCCAGTACTTC | CASMLAGGKTQYF
TRBD1 | TRBJ1-1 | - | TRBV20-1 | TGCAGTGCCTATACGGGACAGGGAACGGTTGCTTTCTTT | CSAYTGQGTVAFF
- | TRBJ2-2 | - | TRBV11-2 | TGTGCCAGTCCCCATCCAACGACCTCAAACACCGGGGAGCTGTTTTTT | CASPHPTTSNTGELFF
- | TRBJ2-1 | - | TRBV7-8 | TGTGCCAGCAGCTTAGCTCGGGGTAGCGGCTACAATGAGCAGTTCTTC | CASSLARGSGYNEQFF
- | TRBJ2-5 | - | TRBV12-3/TRBV12-4 | TGTGCCAGCAATCGGGACTCCCCTCGTGAGACCCAGTACTTC | CASNRDSPRETQYF
TRBD2 | TRBJ2-1 | - | TRBV6-4 | TGTGCCAGCAGTGACTCGGGGAGCGGGGGGGGCTACAATGAGCAGTTCTTC | CASSDSGSGGGYNEQFF
- | TRBJ1-5 | - | TRBV7-2 | TGTGCCAGCAGCTTCGGGTTTCAGCCCCAGCATTTT | CASSFGFQPQHF
TRBD2 | TRBJ2-1 | few | TRBV5-1 | TGCGCCAGCAGCTTGAGGACTAGCGGGAGTGAGCAGTTCTTC | CASSLRTSGSEQFF
- | TRBJ2-7 | - | TRBV25-1 | TGTGCCAGCAGTGAATATCATAATGCCTCCGCCCCCTACGAGCAGTACTTC | CASSEYHNASAPYEQYF
- | TRBJ2-7 | few | TRBV3-1 | TGTGCCAGCAGCCTTGGGACGCTCCGCGAGCAGTACTTC | CASSLGTLREQYF
- | TRBJ2-1 | few | TRBV7-9 | TGTGCCAGCAGCTTGCAGGGCTCCTACAATGAGCAGTTCTTC | CASSLQGSYNEQFF
- | TRBJ1-5 | - | TRBV6-1 | TGTGCCGGGCACCCCAACCGGGGGAGCAATCAGCCCCAGCATTTT | CAGHPNRGSNQPQHF
TRBD1 | TRBJ1-6 | few | TRBV9 | TGTGCCAGCAGCGTAGAGGGGGCGCGATCACCCCTCCACTTT | CASSVEGARSPLHF
- | TRBJ2-7 | few | TRBV12-3/TRBV12-4 | TGTGCCAGCAGTTTACCTCGGGGCAGGGGACGCTACGAGCAGTACTTC | CASSLPRGRGRYEQYF
- | TRBJ2-2 | few | TRBV25-1 | TGTGCCAGCAGTGACAGGATATACACCGGGGAGCTGTTTTTT | CASSDRIYTGELFF
- | TRBJ1-1 | - | TRBV12-3/TRBV12-4 | TGTGCCAGCAGTTTAGGGGCGCGAAGGGCTTTCTTT | CASSLGARRAFF
- | TRBJ2-7 | many | TRBV4-2 | TGTGCCAGCAGCCAAGGGACGGCCAGCTCCTACGAGCAGTACTTC | CASSQGTASSYEQYF
TRBD2 | TRBJ2-3 | - | TRBV6-5 | TGTGCCAGCAGTCGCATAGCGGGAGGGACAGATACGCAGTATTTT | CASSRIAGGTDTQYF
- | TRBJ2-2 | many | TRBV20-1 | TGCAGTGCTAGGCATGACCGGGACACGATGAACACCGGGGAGCTGTTTTTT | CSARHDRDTMNTGELFF
- | TRBJ2-2 | few | TRBV24-1 | TGTGCCACCAGTGATTCAGGATTCACCGGGGAGCTGTTTTTT | CATSDSGFTGELFF
- | TRBJ2-1 | - | TRBV5-1 | TGCGCCAGCAGCTTGGGAAAAGCAGAAGGCAATGAGCAGTTCTTC | CASSLGKAEGNEQFF
TRBD2 | TRBJ2-2 | few | TRBV7-3 | TGTGCCAGCAGCCCCGCAGGGCTAGCGGGGAACACCGGGGAGCTGTTTTTT | CASSPAGLAGNTGELFF
TRBD1 | TRBJ1-1 | few | TRBV5-6 | TGTGCCAGCAGCTTCTGGACAGGGGGCGGCACTGAAGCTTTCTTT | CASSFWTGGGTEAFF
- | TRBJ1-5 | - | TRBV3-1 | TGTGCCAGCAGCCAAGGGGTGGGGGGCCAGCCCCAGCATTTT | CASSQGVGGQPQHF
TRBD1 | TRBJ1-5 | few | TRBV4-3 | TGCGCCAGCAGCCAGACCGCACAGGGGCGACAGCCCCAGCATTTT | CASSQTAQGRQPQHF
- | TRBJ2-7 | - | TRBV20-1 | TGCAGTGCTAAAGGACCGGTCTCCTACGAGCAGTACTTC | CSAKGPVSYEQYF
- | TRBJ2-1 | once | TRBV14 | TGTGCCAGCAGCCAGCAAATTGGAACTGGATGGGGTGAGCAGTTCTTC | CASSQQIGTGWGEQFF
- | TRBJ2-2 | few | TRBV5-1 | TGCGCCAGCAGCTTGGCCAGGGTCACCGCCGGGGAGCTGTTTTTT | CASSLARVTAGELFF
- | TRBJ2-5 | - | TRBV20-1 | TGCAGTGCCCTAGGACAGCAAGAGACCCAGTACTTC | CSALGQQETQYF
- | TRBJ2-6 | few | TRBV4-3 | TGCGCCAGCAGCCCAGAGGGGGGGGCCGGGGCCAACGTCCTGACTTTC | CASSPEGGAGANVLTF
TRBD1 | TRBJ2-1 | - | TRBV4-1 | TGCGCCAGCAGCCAAGGAACAGGGGACAAGCAGTTCTTC | CASSQGTGDKQFF
TRBD1 | TRBJ1-3 | - | TRBV25-1 | TGTGCCAGCAGTGCTTCCGGGACAGCCAGGGACACCATATATTTT | CASSASGTARDTIYF
- | TRBJ2-1 | - | TRBV7-9 | TGTGCCAGCAGCTTTCTAGTGGGGAGGTTTGAGCAGTTCTTC | CASSFLVGRFEQFF
TRBD2 | TRBJ2-1 | - | TRBV5-4 | TGTGCCAGCAGCGTACTAGCGATCCCAAATGAGCAGTTCTTC | CASSVLAIPNEQFF
- | TRBJ1-2 | - | TRBV2 | TGTGCCAGCGGCGGAGGGGCTAACTATGGCTACACCTTC | CASGGGANYGYTF
- | TRBJ1-2 | - | TRBV24-1 | TGTGCCACCAGTGATCCAGGGGCGGAGGGTGGCTACACCTTC | CATSDPGAEGGYTF
- | TRBJ2-3 | - | TRBV2 | TGTGCCAGCAGGCCCAGGATAAGCACAGATACGCAGTTTTTT | CASRPRISTDTQFF
- | TRBJ1-5 | - | TRBV15 | TGTGCCACCAGCACACGACCGGGCAGTTCCAATCAGCCCCAGCATTTT | CATSTRPGSSNQPQHF
- | TRBJ1-5 | once | TRBV5-1 | TGCGCCAGCAGCGTCGGACCTACTGGAGACAATCAGCCCCAGCATTTT | CASSVGPTGDNQPQHF
TRBD1 | TRBJ2-1 | - | TRBV11-2 | TGTGCCAGCAGCCCGGGGACAGGACTCAACAATGAGCAGTTCTTC | CASSPGTGLNNEQFF